A selection of T cell receptor beta chains follows, all from one sample in a study of early T cells in non-severe SARS-CoV-2 infection. Via MiXCR, TCRdb re-called the 5' RACE reads, giving one row per CDR3 protein. The sample records fewer than 30,000 distinct CDR3 sequences, around 5.9% being singletons. Sequencing input: whole blood. All receptors come from an adult who was a healthcare worker with PCR-confirmed SARS-CoV-2 infection or an uninfected control (not recorded which). The CDR3 runs from the conserved cysteine through the conserved F or W. The order of the fields is clone size, J gene, V gene, D gene, CDR3 DNA, CDR3 protein. D genes are given only for firm matches. Clone size appears in some rows only: once, few, many, or a class for an expanded clone.

clone size: many
J gene: TRBJ2-3
V gene: TRBV5-3
D gene: TRBD2
CDR3 DNA: TGTGCCAGAAGCTTGGCCCCGTTGGAGCGGGGGAGTCGTGTCACAGATACGCAGTATTTT
CDR3 protein: CARSLAPLERGSRVTDTQYF

clone size: many
J gene: TRBJ2-7
V gene: TRBV20-1
D gene: NA
CDR3 DNA: TGCAGTGCTCAACAAAGGATCCCCAACGAGCAGTACTTC
CDR3 protein: CSAQQRIPNEQYF

clone size: NA
J gene: TRBJ2-7
V gene: TRBV11-2
D gene: NA
CDR3 DNA: TGTGCCAGCAGCCAAGAGATCGGTGTGAGGGCTTGGCGGACAAGCTCCTACGAGCAGTACTTC
CDR3 protein: CASSQEIGVRAWRTSSYEQYF

clone size: many
J gene: TRBJ2-7
V gene: TRBV5-4
D gene: NA
CDR3 DNA: TGTGCCAGCAGCTTGGGGGGGCCAGGGGACCACGAGCAGTACTTC
CDR3 protein: CASSLGGPGDHEQYF

clone size: many
J gene: TRBJ2-1
V gene: TRBV11-2
D gene: NA
CDR3 DNA: TGTGCCAGCAGCTTAGGCCGTGGGACCACGGATGAGCAGTTCTTC
CDR3 protein: CASSLGRGTTDEQFF

clone size: few
J gene: TRBJ1-6
V gene: TRBV11-2
D gene: NA
CDR3 DNA: TGTGCCAGCAGCTTAGCGGCGACCACCTATAATTCACCCCTCCACTTT
CDR3 protein: CASSLAATTYNSPLHF

clone size: few
J gene: TRBJ2-7
V gene: TRBV11-2
D gene: NA
CDR3 DNA: TGTGCCAGCAGCTCAAAGGGAGCATTGGGTACCTACGAGCAGTACTTC
CDR3 protein: CASSSKGALGTYEQYF

clone size: few
J gene: TRBJ1-2
V gene: TRBV7-9
D gene: TRBD1
CDR3 DNA: TGTGCCAGCAGCCGAGGACAGGGTCCTGGCTACACCTTC
CDR3 protein: CASSRGQGPGYTF

clone size: NA
J gene: TRBJ1-2
V gene: TRBV7-9
D gene: TRBD1
CDR3 DNA: TGTGCCAGCAGCTCCTCCATGACAGGGGGCGGTGGCTACACCTTC
CDR3 protein: CASSSSMTGGGGYTF

clone size: NA
J gene: TRBJ2-4
V gene: TRBV11-2
D gene: TRBD2
CDR3 DNA: TGTGCCAGCAGCCAGACGGGACTAGTGTCGCGGGCCAAAAACATTCAGTACTTC
CDR3 protein: CASSQTGLVSRAKNIQYF

clone size: NA
J gene: TRBJ2-1
V gene: TRBV12-3/TRBV12-4
D gene: NA
CDR3 DNA: TGTGCCAGCAGTTTAGGAAGTGGTTCCCTAGGCAAGTTCTTC
CDR3 protein: CASSLGSGSLGKFF

clone size: few
J gene: TRBJ1-1
V gene: TRBV24-1
D gene: NA
CDR3 DNA: TGTGCCACCAGTGATAGGGATGGGCAGGCGGCCGGATTTGAAGCTTTCTTT
CDR3 protein: CATSDRDGQAAGFEAFF

clone size: many
J gene: TRBJ2-3
V gene: TRBV28
D gene: NA
CDR3 DNA: TGTGCCAGCAGCTCAGTGGGGTTGGGGGATACGCAGTATTTT
CDR3 protein: CASSSVGLGDTQYF

clone size: few
J gene: TRBJ2-1
V gene: TRBV24-1
D gene: TRBD1
CDR3 DNA: TGTGCCACCAGTGATAACAGGGGACGGCATGAGCAGTTCTTC
CDR3 protein: CATSDNRGRHEQFF

clone size: many
J gene: TRBJ2-2
V gene: TRBV6-5
D gene: TRBD2
CDR3 DNA: TGTGCCACTAAGACTAGCGGGGCGAACACCGGGGAGCTGTTTTTT
CDR3 protein: CATKTSGANTGELFF

clone size: NA
J gene: TRBJ1-1
V gene: TRBV3-1
D gene: NA
CDR3 DNA: TGTGCCAGCAGCCAAGTAGCGGGTGGCACTGAAGCTTTCTTT
CDR3 protein: CASSQVAGGTEAFF

clone size: few
J gene: TRBJ2-3
V gene: TRBV29-1
D gene: NA
CDR3 DNA: TGCAGCGCGGGAATCACAGATACGCAGTATTTT
CDR3 protein: CSAGITDTQYF

clone size: many
J gene: TRBJ2-1
V gene: TRBV25-1
D gene: TRBD2
CDR3 DNA: TGTGCCAGCAGTGGACCGGCTAGCGGCAGCTCCTACAATGAGCAGTTCTTC
CDR3 protein: CASSGPASGSSYNEQFF

clone size: many
J gene: TRBJ1-3
V gene: TRBV3-1
D gene: TRBD1
CDR3 DNA: TGTGCCAGCAGCTTACGACAGGGTGACACCATATATTTT
CDR3 protein: CASSLRQGDTIYF

clone size: many
J gene: TRBJ1-1
V gene: TRBV4-2
D gene: NA
CDR3 DNA: TGTGCCAGCAGCCAAGCGGCGGCTGAAGCTTTCTTT
CDR3 protein: CASSQAAAEAFF

clone size: many
J gene: TRBJ2-5
V gene: TRBV7-2
D gene: TRBD2
CDR3 DNA: TGTGCCAGCAGCTTAACCGGGACTAGCGGGAAGACCCAGTACTTC
CDR3 protein: CASSLTGTSGKTQYF

clone size: NA
J gene: TRBJ2-7
V gene: TRBV28
D gene: NA
CDR3 DNA: TGTGCCAGCAGTTCCGGGATAGGGGGGTACGAGCAGTACTTC
CDR3 protein: CASSSGIGGYEQYF

clone size: few
J gene: TRBJ2-3
V gene: TRBV7-8
D gene: NA
CDR3 DNA: TGTGCCAGCAGCCCTCTAAACTCCCGCACAGATACGCAGTATTTT
CDR3 protein: CASSPLNSRTDTQYF

clone size: few
J gene: TRBJ2-1
V gene: TRBV5-4
D gene: NA
CDR3 DNA: TGTGCCAGCAGCCGGCCGGGGCCGGCTGAGCAGTTCTTC
CDR3 protein: CASSRPGPAEQFF

clone size: many
J gene: TRBJ2-7
V gene: TRBV12-3/TRBV12-4
D gene: TRBD1
CDR3 DNA: TGTGCCAGCACCCACTCGGGACAGGACTACGAGCAGTACTTC
CDR3 protein: CASTHSGQDYEQYF

clone size: many
J gene: TRBJ1-6
V gene: TRBV4-3
D gene: NA
CDR3 DNA: TGCGCCAGCAGCCAAGATTTGGGTACAGATGATAATTCACCCCTCCACTTT
CDR3 protein: CASSQDLGTDDNSPLHF

clone size: many
J gene: TRBJ2-2
V gene: TRBV7-2
D gene: TRBD1
CDR3 DNA: TGTGCCAGCAGCTTTCGCGGGACAGGGGGCACCGGGGAGCTGTTTTTT
CDR3 protein: CASSFRGTGGTGELFF

clone size: few
J gene: TRBJ1-2
V gene: TRBV6-5
D gene: NA
CDR3 DNA: TGTGCCAGCAAAGGAGCAGGGGCGGATTTGTATGGCTACACCTTC
CDR3 protein: CASKGAGADLYGYTF

clone size: NA
J gene: TRBJ2-2
V gene: TRBV18
D gene: NA
CDR3 DNA: TGTGCCAGCTGCCTTCCGCAACAGGCGAACACCGGGGAGCTGTTTTTT
CDR3 protein: CASCLPQQANTGELFF

clone size: many
J gene: TRBJ2-3
V gene: TRBV6-5
D gene: NA
CDR3 DNA: TGTGCCAGTAGCGGAAGCACAGATACGCAGTATTTT
CDR3 protein: CASSGSTDTQYF

clone size: many
J gene: TRBJ2-1
V gene: TRBV28
D gene: TRBD2
CDR3 DNA: TGTGCCAGCAGTTTTTCCGGGACTAGGGTATCACGGGAGCAGTTCTTC
CDR3 protein: CASSFSGTRVSREQFF

clone size: NA
J gene: TRBJ2-1
V gene: TRBV20-1
D gene: NA
CDR3 DNA: TGCAGTGCTAGAGAGGCGAACAATGAGCAGTTCTTC
CDR3 protein: CSAREANNEQFF

clone size: many
J gene: TRBJ2-2
V gene: TRBV11-2
D gene: NA
CDR3 DNA: TGTGCCAGCAGCTTAGGGACAGAAAACACCGGGGAGCTGTTTTTT
CDR3 protein: CASSLGTENTGELFF

clone size: many
J gene: TRBJ2-7
V gene: TRBV7-8
D gene: NA
CDR3 DNA: TGTGCCAGCAGCTTAGGGGAGCAGGGATACCCCTCCTACGAGCAGTACTTC
CDR3 protein: CASSLGEQGYPSYEQYF

clone size: many
J gene: TRBJ2-7
V gene: TRBV28
D gene: TRBD1
CDR3 DNA: TGTGCCAGCAGTTCTCGACAGGGGGGCTCCTACGAGCAGTACTTC
CDR3 protein: CASSSRQGGSYEQYF

clone size: few
J gene: TRBJ1-2
V gene: TRBV20-1
D gene: TRBD1
CDR3 DNA: TGCAGTGCCCGCACAGGGGATGGCTACACCTTC
CDR3 protein: CSARTGDGYTF

clone size: NA
J gene: TRBJ1-5
V gene: TRBV2
D gene: NA
CDR3 DNA: TGTGCCAGCAGCAGGGGCAATCAGCCCCAGCATTTT
CDR3 protein: CASSRGNQPQHF

clone size: few
J gene: TRBJ2-3
V gene: TRBV5-4
D gene: NA
CDR3 DNA: TGTGCCAGCAGCTTCTACGAGATCACAGATACGCAGTATTTT
CDR3 protein: CASSFYEITDTQYF

clone size: many
J gene: TRBJ1-1
V gene: TRBV12-3/TRBV12-4
D gene: NA
CDR3 DNA: TGTGCCAGCACCGATGCTGGTATGAACACTGAAGCTTTCTTT
CDR3 protein: CASTDAGMNTEAFF

clone size: few
J gene: TRBJ2-3
V gene: TRBV10-3
D gene: TRBD2
CDR3 DNA: TGTGCCATCAGCAGACTAGCGGACATGGATACGCAGTATTTT
CDR3 protein: CAISRLADMDTQYF

clone size: few
J gene: TRBJ2-1
V gene: TRBV6-5
D gene: TRBD2
CDR3 DNA: TGTGCCAGCAGTTTATCGGGACTAACTACACTCAATGAGCAGTTCTTC
CDR3 protein: CASSLSGLTTLNEQFF

clone size: few
J gene: TRBJ1-4
V gene: TRBV28
D gene: NA
CDR3 DNA: TGTGCCAGCAGTTTGTTTCGGGCGAAAGGAAATGAAAAACTGTTTTTT
CDR3 protein: CASSLFRAKGNEKLFF

clone size: many
J gene: TRBJ2-5
V gene: TRBV24-1
D gene: NA
CDR3 DNA: TGTGCCACCAGTGATTTGACCGGGGGCGCGGGGGAGACCCAGTACTTC
CDR3 protein: CATSDLTGGAGETQYF

clone size: few
J gene: TRBJ2-7
V gene: TRBV7-2
D gene: NA
CDR3 DNA: TGTGCCAGCAGCTTAGAACACGGGGGCCGGCTAAGATGGGAGCAGTACTTC
CDR3 protein: CASSLEHGGRLRWEQYF

clone size: NA
J gene: TRBJ2-7
V gene: TRBV28
D gene: TRBD1
CDR3 DNA: TGTGCCAGCAGTTGGGACAGGGGGCGCTACGAGCAGTACTTC
CDR3 protein: CASSWDRGRYEQYF

clone size: NA
J gene: TRBJ2-1
V gene: TRBV30
D gene: NA
CDR3 DNA: TGTGCCTGGAGTGAGCAGTTCTTC
CDR3 protein: CAWSEQFF

clone size: many
J gene: TRBJ2-7
V gene: TRBV29-1
D gene: NA
CDR3 DNA: TGCAGCGTTGAGGTGGGGAATGGGAGCGAGCAGTACTTC
CDR3 protein: CSVEVGNGSEQYF

clone size: many
J gene: TRBJ2-5
V gene: TRBV7-9
D gene: TRBD2
CDR3 DNA: TGTGCCAGCATCCCGACTAGCGGGGGACTCGCGGAGACCCAGTACTTC
CDR3 protein: CASIPTSGGLAETQYF

clone size: few
J gene: TRBJ2-1
V gene: TRBV11-2
D gene: TRBD1
CDR3 DNA: TGTGCCAGCAGCTTGGCCCCGAAGGGGGCCTTCTACAATGAGCAGTTCTTC
CDR3 protein: CASSLAPKGAFYNEQFF

clone size: few
J gene: TRBJ2-2
V gene: TRBV6-6
D gene: NA
CDR3 DNA: TGTGCCAGCAGTCCCCGGGGGCCCGCGAACACCGGGGAGCTGTTTTTT
CDR3 protein: CASSPRGPANTGELFF

clone size: many
J gene: TRBJ2-5
V gene: TRBV9
D gene: NA
CDR3 DNA: TGTGCCAGCAGCTTACGTTCTCATGAAGGGACCCAGTACTTC
CDR3 protein: CASSLRSHEGTQYF

clone size: few
J gene: TRBJ1-2
V gene: TRBV29-1
D gene: TRBD1
CDR3 DNA: TGCAGCACCCACAGGGGCGACTATGGCTACACCTTC
CDR3 protein: CSTHRGDYGYTF

clone size: many
J gene: TRBJ1-5
V gene: TRBV19
D gene: NA
CDR3 DNA: TGTGCCAGTAGTATACCCCGGGGAACTAGCAATCAGCCCCAGCATTTT
CDR3 protein: CASSIPRGTSNQPQHF